The sequence of this T cell receptor (beta chain) was determined in a study of blood T cell repertoires in COVID-19. Study as a whole: T cells, B-cell-depleted T cells, or PBMCs provided the cDNA or gDNA that served as material.

As processed by the authors: Estimation of nucleated cell counts was performed using reference gene primer amplification. TCRdb's table, derived via immunoSEQ multiplex PCR, lists solely in-frame clones and lacks some. V, J and clone size are taken as reported in that table, and D and trimming were inferred from the DNA itself. This table holds 77,000 or so clones, around 83% found once. Patients from Seattle were sampled longitudinally, starting during active infection. This CDR3 region has 11 residues. Germline CDR1 SGHAT, CDR2 FQNNGV. The V end lost 2 bases, the J end lost 8 bases, and 3 bases lay between the germline ends.

This receptor was identified in a man aged 25-45 years with COVID-19, enrolled during active disease. The chain joins TRBV11-2 to TRBJ1-4; no reliable D call. Sequences were obtained from peripheral blood. CDR3 sequence: CASSLLEKLFF. The CDR3 DNA reads TGTGCCAGCAGCTTACTGGAAAAACTGTTTTTT.